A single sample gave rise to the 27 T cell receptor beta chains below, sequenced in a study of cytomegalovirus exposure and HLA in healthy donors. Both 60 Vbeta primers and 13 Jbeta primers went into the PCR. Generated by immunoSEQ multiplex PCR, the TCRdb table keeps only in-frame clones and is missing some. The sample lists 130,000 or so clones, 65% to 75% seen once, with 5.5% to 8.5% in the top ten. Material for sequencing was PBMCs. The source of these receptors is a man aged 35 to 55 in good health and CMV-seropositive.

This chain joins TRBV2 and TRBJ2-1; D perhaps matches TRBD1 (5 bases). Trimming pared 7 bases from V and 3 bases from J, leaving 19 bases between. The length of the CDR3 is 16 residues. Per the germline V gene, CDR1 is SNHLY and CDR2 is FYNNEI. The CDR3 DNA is TGTGCCAGCATGTTCAGGGAAGGTTTGGTCTACAATGAGCAGTTCTTC. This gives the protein CASMFREGLVYNEQFF. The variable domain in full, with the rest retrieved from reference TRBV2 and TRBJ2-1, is EPEVTQTPSHQVTQMGQEVILRCVPISNHLYFYWYRQILGQKVEFLVSFYNNEISEKSEIFDDQFSVERPDGSNFTLKIRSTKLEDSAMYFCASMFREGLVYNEQFFGPGTRLTVL.

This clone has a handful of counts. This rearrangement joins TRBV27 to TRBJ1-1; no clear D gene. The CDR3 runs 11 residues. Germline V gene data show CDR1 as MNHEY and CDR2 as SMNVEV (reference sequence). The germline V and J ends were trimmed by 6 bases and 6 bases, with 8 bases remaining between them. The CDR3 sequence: CASRGRAEAFF. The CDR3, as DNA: TGTGCCAGCAGGGGGAGGGCTGAAGCTTTCTTT.

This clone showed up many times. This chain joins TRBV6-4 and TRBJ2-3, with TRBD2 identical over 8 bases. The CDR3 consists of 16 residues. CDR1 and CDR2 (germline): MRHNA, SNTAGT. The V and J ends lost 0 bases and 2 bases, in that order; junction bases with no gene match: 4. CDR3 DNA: TGTGCCAGCAGTGACTCAAGCGGGGGCTCCACAGATACGCAGTATTTT. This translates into CASSDSSGGSTDTQYF.

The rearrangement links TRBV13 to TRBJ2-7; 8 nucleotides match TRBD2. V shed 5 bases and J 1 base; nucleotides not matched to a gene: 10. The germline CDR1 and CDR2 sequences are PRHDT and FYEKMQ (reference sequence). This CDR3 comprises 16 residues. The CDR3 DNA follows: TGTGCCAGCAGCCAGAGCCATGGCGGGGGGTCCTACGAGCAGTACTTC. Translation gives CASSQSHGGGSYEQYF. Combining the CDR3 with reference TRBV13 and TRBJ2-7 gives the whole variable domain AAGVIQSPRHLIKEKRETATLKCYPIPRHDTVYWYQQGPGQDPQFLISFYEKMQSDKGSIPDRFSAQQFSDYHSELNMSSLELGDSALYFCASSQSHGGGSYEQYFGPGTRLTVT.

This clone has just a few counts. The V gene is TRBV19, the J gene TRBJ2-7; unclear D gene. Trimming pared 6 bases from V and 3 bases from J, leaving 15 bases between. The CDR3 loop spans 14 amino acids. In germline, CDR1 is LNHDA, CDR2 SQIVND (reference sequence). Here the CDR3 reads CASSRSWQDYEQYF. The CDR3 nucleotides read TGTGCCAGTAGCCGCTCCTGGCAGGACTACGAGCAGTACTTC.

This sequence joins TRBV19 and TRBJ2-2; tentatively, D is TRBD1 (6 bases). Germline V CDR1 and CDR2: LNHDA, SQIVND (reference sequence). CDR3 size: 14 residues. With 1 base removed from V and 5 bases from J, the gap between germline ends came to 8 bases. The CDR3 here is CASSIAGVTGELFF. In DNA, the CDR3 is TGTGCCAGTAGTATAGCAGGGGTGACCGGGGAGCTGTTTTTT.

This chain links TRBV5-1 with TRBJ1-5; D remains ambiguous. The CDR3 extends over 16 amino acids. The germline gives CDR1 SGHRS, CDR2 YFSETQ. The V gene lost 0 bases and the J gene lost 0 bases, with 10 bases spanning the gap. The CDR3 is CASSLGGSNSNQPQHF. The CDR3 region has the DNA TGCGCCAGCAGCTTGGGAGGGTCCAATAGCAATCAGCCCCAGCATTTT.

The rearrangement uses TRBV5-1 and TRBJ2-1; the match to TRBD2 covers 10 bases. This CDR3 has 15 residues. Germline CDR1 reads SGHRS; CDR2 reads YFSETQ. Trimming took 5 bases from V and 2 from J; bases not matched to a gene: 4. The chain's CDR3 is CASSTSGEPYNEQFF. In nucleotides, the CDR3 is TGCGCCAGCAGTACTAGCGGGGAACCCTACAATGAGCAGTTCTTC.

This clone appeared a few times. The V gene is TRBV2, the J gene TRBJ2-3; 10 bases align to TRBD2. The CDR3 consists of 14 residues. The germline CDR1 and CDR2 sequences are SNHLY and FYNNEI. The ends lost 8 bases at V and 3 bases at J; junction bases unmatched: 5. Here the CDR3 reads CASLAGEVTDTQYF. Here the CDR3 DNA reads TGTGCCAGCCTAGCGGGAGAGGTAACAGATACGCAGTATTTT.

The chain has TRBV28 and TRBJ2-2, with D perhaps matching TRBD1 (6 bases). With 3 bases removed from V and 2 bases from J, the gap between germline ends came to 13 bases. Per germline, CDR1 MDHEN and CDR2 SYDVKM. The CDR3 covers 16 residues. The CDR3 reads CASSLGQGINTGELFF. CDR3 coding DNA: TGTGCCAGCAGTTTGGGGCAGGGGATTAACACCGGGGAGCTGTTTTTT.

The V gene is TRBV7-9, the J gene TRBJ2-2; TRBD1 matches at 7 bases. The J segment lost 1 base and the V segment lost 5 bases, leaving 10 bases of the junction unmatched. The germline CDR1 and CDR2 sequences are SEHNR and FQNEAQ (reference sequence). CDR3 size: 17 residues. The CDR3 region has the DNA TGTGCCAGCAGCCTAAGAGGGACAGTTCTGAACACCGGGGAGCTGTTTTTT. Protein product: CASSLRGTVLNTGELFF.

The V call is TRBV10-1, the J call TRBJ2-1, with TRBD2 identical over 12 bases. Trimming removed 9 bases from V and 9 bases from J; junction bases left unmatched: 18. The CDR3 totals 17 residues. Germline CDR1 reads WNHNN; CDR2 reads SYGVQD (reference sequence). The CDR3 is CASPLITLAGGLPEQFF. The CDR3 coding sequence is TGCGCCAGTCCCCTCATCACTCTAGCGGGGGGGCTTCCTGAGCAGTTCTTC.

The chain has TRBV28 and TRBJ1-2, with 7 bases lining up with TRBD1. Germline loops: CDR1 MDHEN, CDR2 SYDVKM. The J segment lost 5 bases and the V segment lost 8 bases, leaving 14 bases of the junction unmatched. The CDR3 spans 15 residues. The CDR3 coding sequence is TGTGCCAGCCGTCCGACAGGGAAGGCGATGTATGGCTACACCTTC. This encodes CASRPTGKAMYGYTF.

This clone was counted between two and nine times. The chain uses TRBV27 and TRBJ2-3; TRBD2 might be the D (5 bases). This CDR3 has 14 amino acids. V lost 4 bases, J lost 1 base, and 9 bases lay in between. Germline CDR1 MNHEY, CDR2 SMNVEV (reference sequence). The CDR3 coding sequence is TGTGCCAGCAGTTCCCAGCGGCGCACAGATACGCAGTATTTT. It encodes CASSSQRRTDTQYF.

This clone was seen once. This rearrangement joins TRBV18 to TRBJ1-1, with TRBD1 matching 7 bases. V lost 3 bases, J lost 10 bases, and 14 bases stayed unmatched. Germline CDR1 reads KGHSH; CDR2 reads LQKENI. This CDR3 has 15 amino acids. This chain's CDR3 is CASSPGTALDLGAFF. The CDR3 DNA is TGTGCCAGCTCACCCGGGACAGCTCTCGACCTTGGAGCTTTCTTT.

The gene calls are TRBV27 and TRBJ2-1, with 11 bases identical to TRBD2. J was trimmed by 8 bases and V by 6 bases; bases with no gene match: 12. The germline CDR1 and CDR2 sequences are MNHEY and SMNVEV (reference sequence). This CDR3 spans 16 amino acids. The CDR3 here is CASSTPGLAGLDEQFF. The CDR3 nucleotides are TGTGCCAGCAGCACCCCCGGACTAGCGGGTCTGGATGAGCAGTTCTTC.

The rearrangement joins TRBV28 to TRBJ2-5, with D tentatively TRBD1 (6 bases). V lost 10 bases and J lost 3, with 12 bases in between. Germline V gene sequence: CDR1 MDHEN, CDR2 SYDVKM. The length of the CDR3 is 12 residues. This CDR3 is CATLTGKETQYF. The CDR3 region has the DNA TGTGCCACCCTAACAGGGAAAGAGACCCAGTACTTC.

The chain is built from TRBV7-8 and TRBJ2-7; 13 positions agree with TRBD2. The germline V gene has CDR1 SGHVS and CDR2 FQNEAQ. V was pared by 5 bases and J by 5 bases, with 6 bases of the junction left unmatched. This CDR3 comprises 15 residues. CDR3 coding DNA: TGTGCCAGCAGCGATTGGACTAGCGGGAGTAACGAGCAGTACTTC. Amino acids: CASSDWTSGSNEQYF. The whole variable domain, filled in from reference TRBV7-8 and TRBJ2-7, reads GAGVSQSPRYKVAKRGQDVALRCDPISGHVSLFWYQQALGQGPEFLTYFQNEAQLDKSGLPSDRFFAERPEGSVSTLKIQRTQQEDSAVYLCASSDWTSGSNEQYFGPGTRLTVT.

CDR3 coding DNA: TGTGCCAGCAGGCCTGGGGGCCCACCGCCGGAGACCCAGTACTTC. This sequence encodes CASRPGGPPPETQYF. The V and J genes are TRBV2 and TRBJ2-5; perhaps TRBD1 as D (6 bases). Trimming removed 6 bases at V and 5 bases at J, with 19 bases between. CDR1 and CDR2 from the germline V gene are SNHLY and FYNNEI. The CDR3 is 15 amino acids.

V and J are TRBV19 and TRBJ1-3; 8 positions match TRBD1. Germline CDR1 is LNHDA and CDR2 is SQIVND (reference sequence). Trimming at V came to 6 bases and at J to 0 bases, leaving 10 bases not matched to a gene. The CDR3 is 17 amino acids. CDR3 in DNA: TGTGCCAGTAGGGGCCGACAGGGGCCAACCTCTGGAAACACCATATATTTT. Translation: CASRGRQGPTSGNTIYF.

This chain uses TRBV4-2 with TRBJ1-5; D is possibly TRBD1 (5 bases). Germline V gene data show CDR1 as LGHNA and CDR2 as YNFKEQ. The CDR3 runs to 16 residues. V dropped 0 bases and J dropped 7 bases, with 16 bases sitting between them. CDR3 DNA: TGTGCCAGCAGCCAAGATAGTGGAGGGGTTTCGCAGCCCCAGCATTTT. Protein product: CASSQDSGGVSQPQHF.

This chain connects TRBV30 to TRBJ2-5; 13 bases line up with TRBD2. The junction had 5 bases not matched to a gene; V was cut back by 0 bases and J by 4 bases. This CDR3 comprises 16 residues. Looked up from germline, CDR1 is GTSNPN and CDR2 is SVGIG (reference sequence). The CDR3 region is CAWSVTSGRPGETQYF. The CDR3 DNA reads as TGTGCCTGGAGTGTGACTAGCGGGAGGCCGGGAGAGACCCAGTACTTC. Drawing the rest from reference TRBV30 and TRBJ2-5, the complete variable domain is SQTIHQWPATLVQPVGSPLSLECTVEGTSNPNLYWYRQAAGRGLQLLFYSVGIGQISSEVPQNLSASRPQDRQFILSSKKLLLSDSGFYLCAWSVTSGRPGETQYFGPGTRLLVL.

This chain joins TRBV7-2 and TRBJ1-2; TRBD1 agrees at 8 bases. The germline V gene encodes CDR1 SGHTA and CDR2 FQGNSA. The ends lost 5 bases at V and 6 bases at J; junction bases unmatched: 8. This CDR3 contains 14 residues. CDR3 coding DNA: TGTGCCAGCAGCCCTACAGGGGGGAGGAATGGCTACACCTTC. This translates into CASSPTGGRNGYTF.

CDR3 residues: CASSLLTGTSYEQYF. For the CDR3, the DNA is TGCGCCAGCAGCTTGTTGACAGGGACTTCCTACGAGCAGTACTTC. This chain connects TRBV5-1 to TRBJ2-7; TRBD1 is a possible D gene (7 bases). This CDR3 is 15 amino acids long. V lost 1 base and J 1 base, leaving 12 bases between the germline ends. CDR1 is SGHRS and CDR2 is YFSETQ in the germline V gene.

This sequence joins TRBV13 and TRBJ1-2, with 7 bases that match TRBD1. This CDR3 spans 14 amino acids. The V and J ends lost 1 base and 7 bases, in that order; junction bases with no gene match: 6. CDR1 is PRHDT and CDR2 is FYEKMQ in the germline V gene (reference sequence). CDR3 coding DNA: TGTGCCAGCAGCTTAGTGTCGCAGGGGGGTGGCTACACCTTC. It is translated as CASSLVSQGGGYTF.

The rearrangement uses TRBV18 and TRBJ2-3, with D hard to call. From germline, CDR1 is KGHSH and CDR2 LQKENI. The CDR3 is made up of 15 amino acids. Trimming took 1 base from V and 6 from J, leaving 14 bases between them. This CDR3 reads CASSPQRSTLDTQYF. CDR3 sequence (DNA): TGTGCCAGCTCACCACAGCGCTCTACGCTGGATACGCAGTATTTT.

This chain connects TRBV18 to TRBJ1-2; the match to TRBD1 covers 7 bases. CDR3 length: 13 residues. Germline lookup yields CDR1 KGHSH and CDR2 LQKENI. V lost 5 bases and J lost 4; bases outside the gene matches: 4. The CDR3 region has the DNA TGTGCCAGCTCATCCGGACAGGCCTATGGCTACACCTTC. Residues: CASSSGQAYGYTF. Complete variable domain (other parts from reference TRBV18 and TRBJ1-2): NAGVMQNPRHLVRRRGQEARLRCSPMKGHSHVYWYRQLPEEGLKFMVYLQKENIIDESGMPKERFSAEFPKEGPSILRIQQVVRGDSAAYFCASSSGQAYGYTFGSGTRLTVV.